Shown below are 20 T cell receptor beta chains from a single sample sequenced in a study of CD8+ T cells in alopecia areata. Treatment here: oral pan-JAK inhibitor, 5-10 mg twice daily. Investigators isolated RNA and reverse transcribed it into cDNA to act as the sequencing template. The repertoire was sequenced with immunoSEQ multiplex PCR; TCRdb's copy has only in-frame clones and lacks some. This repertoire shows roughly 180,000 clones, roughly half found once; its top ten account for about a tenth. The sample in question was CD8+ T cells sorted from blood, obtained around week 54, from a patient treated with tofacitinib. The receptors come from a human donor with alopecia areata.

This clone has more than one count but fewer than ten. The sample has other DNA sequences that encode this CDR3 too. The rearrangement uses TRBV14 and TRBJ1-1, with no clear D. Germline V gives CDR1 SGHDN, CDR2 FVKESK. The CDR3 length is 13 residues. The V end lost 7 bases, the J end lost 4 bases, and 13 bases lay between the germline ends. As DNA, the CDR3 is TGTGCCAGCAACCAGCCCGGTGGCACTGAAGCTTTCTTT. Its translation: CASNQPGGTEAFF.

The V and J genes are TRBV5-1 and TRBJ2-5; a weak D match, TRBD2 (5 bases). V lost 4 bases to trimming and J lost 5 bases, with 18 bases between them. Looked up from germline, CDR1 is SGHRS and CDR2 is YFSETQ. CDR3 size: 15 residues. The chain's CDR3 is CASSQEAGFGETQYF. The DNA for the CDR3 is TGCGCCAGCAGCCAGGAGGCGGGTTTTGGGGAGACCCAGTACTTC. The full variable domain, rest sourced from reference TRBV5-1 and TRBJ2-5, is KAGVTQTPRYLIKTRGQQVTLSCSPISGHRSVSWYQQTPGQGLQFLFEYFSETQRNKGNFPGRFSGRQFSNSRSEMNVSTLELGDSALYLCASSQEAGFGETQYFGPGTRLLVL.

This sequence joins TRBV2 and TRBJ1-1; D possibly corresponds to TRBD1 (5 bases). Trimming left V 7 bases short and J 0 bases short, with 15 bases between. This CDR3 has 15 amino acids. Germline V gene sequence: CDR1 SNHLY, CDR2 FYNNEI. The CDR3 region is CASKVETGMNTEAFF. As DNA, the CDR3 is TGTGCCAGCAAGGTGGAAACAGGAATGAACACTGAAGCTTTCTTT.

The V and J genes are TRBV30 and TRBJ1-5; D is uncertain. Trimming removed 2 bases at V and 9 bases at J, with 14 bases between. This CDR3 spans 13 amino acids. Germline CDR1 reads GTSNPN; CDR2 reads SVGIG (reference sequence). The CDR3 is CAWSLPGLGPQHF. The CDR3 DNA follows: TGTGCCTGGAGTCTCCCTGGGTTAGGGCCCCAGCATTTT.

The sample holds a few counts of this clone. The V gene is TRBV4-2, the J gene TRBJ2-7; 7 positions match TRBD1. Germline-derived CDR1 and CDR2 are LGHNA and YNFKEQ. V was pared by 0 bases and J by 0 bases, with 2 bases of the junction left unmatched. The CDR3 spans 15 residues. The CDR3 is CASSQDGDSSYEQYF. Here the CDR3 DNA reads TGTGCCAGCAGCCAAGATGGGGACAGCTCCTACGAGCAGTACTTC.

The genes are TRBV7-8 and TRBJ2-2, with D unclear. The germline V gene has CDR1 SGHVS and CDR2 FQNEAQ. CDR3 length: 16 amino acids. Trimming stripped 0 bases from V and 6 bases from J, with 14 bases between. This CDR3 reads CASSLAHPGLSGELFF. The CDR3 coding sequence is TGTGCCAGCAGCTTAGCTCACCCGGGTTTATCCGGGGAGCTGTTTTTT. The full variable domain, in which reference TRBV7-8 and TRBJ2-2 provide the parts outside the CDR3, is GAGVSQSPRYKVAKRGQDVALRCDPISGHVSLFWYQQALGQGPEFLTYFQNEAQLDKSGLPSDRFFAERPEGSVSTLKIQRTQQEDSAVYLCASSLAHPGLSGELFFGEGSRLTVL.

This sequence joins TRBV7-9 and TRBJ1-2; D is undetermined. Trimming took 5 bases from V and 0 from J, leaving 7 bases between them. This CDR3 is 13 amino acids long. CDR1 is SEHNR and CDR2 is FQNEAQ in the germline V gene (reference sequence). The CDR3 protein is CASSPVSNYGYTF. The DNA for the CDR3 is TGTGCCAGCAGCCCCGTGTCTAACTATGGCTACACCTTC.

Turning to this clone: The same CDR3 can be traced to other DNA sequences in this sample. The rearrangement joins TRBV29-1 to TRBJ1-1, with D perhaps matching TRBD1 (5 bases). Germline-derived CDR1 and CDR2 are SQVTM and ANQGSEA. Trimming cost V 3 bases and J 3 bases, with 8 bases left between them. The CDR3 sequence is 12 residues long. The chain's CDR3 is CSVEGVYTEAFF. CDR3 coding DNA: TGCAGCGTTGAGGGGGTTTACACTGAAGCTTTCTTT.

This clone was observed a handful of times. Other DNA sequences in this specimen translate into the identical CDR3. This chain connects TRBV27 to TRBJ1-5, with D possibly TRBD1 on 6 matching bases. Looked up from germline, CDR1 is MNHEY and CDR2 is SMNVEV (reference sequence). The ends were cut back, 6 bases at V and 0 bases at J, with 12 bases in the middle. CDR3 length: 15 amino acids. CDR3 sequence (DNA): TGTGCCAGCAGCCCTGGAGGGGGTAGCAATCAGCCCCAGCATTTT. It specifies CASSPGGGSNQPQHF.

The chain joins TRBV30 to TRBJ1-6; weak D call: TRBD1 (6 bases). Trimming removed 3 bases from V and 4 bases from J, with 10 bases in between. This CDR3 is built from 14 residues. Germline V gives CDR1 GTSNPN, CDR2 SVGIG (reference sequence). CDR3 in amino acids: CAWSRGPYNSPLHF. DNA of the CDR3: TGTGCCTGGAGCCGGGGGCCATATAATTCACCCCTCCACTTT.

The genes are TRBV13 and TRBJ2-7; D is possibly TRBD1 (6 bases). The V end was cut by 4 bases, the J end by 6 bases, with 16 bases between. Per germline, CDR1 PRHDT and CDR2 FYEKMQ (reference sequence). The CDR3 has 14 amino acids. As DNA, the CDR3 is TGTGCCAGCAGCTACCAACAGGGAACCGGCGAGCAGTACTTC. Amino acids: CASSYQQGTGEQYF.

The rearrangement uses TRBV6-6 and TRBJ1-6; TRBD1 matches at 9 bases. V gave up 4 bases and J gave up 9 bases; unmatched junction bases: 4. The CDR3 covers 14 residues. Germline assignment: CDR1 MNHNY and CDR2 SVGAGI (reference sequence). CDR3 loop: CASSSQGAGSPLHF. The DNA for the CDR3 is TGTGCCAGCAGTTCACAGGGGGCGGGTTCACCCCTCCACTTT.

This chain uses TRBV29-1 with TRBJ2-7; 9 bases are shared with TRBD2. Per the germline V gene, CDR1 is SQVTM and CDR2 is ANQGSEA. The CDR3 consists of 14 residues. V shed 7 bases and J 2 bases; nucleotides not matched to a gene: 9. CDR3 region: CSAGGAGGPYEQYF. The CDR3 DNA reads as TGCAGCGCAGGAGGGGCGGGGGGGCCCTACGAGCAGTACTTC.

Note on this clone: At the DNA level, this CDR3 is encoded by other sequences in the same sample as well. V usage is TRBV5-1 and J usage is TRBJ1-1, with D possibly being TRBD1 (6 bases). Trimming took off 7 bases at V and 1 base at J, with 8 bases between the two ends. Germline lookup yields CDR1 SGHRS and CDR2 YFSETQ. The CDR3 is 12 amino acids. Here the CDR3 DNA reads TGCGCCAGCGGCAGGGGGAACACTGAAGCTTTCTTT. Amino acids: CASGRGNTEAFF.

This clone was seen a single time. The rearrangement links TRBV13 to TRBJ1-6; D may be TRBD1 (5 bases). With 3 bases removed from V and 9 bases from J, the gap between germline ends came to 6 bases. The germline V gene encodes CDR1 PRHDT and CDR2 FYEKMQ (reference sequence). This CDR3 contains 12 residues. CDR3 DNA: TGTGCCAGCAGCTTGACAGTTTCACCCCTCCACTTT. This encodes CASSLTVSPLHF.

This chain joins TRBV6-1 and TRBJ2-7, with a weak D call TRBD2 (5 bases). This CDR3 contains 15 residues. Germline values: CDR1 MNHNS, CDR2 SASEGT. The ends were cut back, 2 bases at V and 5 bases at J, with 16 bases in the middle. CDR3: CASSETWASRDEQYF. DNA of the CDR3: TGTGCCAGCAGTGAAACGTGGGCGTCGAGGGACGAGCAGTACTTC.

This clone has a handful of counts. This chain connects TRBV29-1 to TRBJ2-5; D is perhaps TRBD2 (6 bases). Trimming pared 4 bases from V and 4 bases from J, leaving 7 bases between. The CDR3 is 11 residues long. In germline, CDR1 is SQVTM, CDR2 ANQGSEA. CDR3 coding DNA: TGCAGCGTTGGGGGGGTAGAGACCCAGTACTTC. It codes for CSVGGVETQYF.

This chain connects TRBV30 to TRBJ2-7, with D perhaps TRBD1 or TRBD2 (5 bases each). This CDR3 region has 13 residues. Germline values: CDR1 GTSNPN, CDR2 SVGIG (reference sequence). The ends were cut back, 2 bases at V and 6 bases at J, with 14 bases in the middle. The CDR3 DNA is TGTGCCTGGAGTCTGGGGGACCCGGGCGAGCAGTACTTC. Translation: CAWSLGDPGEQYF.

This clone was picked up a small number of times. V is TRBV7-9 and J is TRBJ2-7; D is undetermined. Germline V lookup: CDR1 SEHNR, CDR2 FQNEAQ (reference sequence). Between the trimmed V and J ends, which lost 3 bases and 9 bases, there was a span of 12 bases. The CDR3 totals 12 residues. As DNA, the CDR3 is TGTGCCAGCAGCTTTGGGCAGATGGGGCAGTACTTC. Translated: CASSFGQMGQYF. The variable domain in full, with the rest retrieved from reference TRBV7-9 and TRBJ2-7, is DTGVSQNPRHKITKRGQNVTFRCDPISEHNRLYWYRQTLGQGPEFLTYFQNEAQLEKSRLLSDRFSAERPKGSFSTLEIQRTEQGDSAMYLCASSFGQMGQYFGPGTRLTVT.

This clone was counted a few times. CDR3 nucleotides: TGCGCCAGCAGCCAAGATCCGGGGGCAGGGTCCACTGAAGCTTTCTTT. This encodes CASSQDPGAGSTEAFF. V usage is TRBV4-1 and J usage is TRBJ1-1; D possibly corresponds to TRBD1 (6 bases). CDR3 size: 16 residues. The V end lost 0 bases, the J end lost 4 bases, and 15 bases lay between the germline ends. CDR1 is MGHRA and CDR2 is YSYEKL in the germline V gene.